This T cell receptor beta chain was obtained from a study of blood T cell repertoires in COVID-19. CDR1 SGDLS and CDR2 YYNGEE come from the germline V gene. The CDR3 runs to 17 residues. The trim removed 0 bases at V and 3 bases at J, leaving 8 bases unmatched. Some clones are missing from TCRdb's copy, which holds only in-frame ones; the method was immunoSEQ multiplex PCR. This sample has a few hundred thousand clones, with 80% to 90% found just once. Source material: peripheral blood. The chain uses TRBV9 and TRBJ2-7, with 11 bases lining up with TRBD2. This TCR was recovered from a woman aged 45-65 years with acute or convalescent COVID-19. The CDR3 bases are TGTGCCAGCAGCGTAGGACTAGCGGGAATTCCCTACTACGAGCAGTACTTC. Its translation is CASSVGLAGIPYYEQYF.